This T cell receptor beta chain appears in the sequencing data of a study of blood T cells in healthy people across ages. Study information: About one barcoded TCR beta cDNA was captured per two T cells.

This clonotype came up once. The germline CDR1 and CDR2 sequences are MNHEY and SMNVEV (reference sequence). The V end was cut by 4 bases, the J end by 3 bases, with 10 bases between. This CDR3 has 13 residues. Primed by a sample-barcoded 5' primer and a J-beta primer mix, a second PCR proceeded for 7 to 11 cycles. Every cDNA was tagged by a template-switch adaptor with 12 random nucleotides. One entry per CDR3 protein, called by TCRdb with MiXCR from the 5' RACE reads. Of more than 1 million distinct CDR3 sequences listed, 45% were seen once; the top ten hold approximately 20%. The specimen was blood. The clonotype comes from a woman aged 55-69 years in good health. V is TRBV27 and J is TRBJ2-7; no firm D call. The CDR3 here is CASSWATNYEQYF. CDR3 sequence (DNA): TGTGCCAGCAGTTGGGCCACGAACTACGAGCAGTACTTC.